The rows below give T cell receptor beta chains drawn from one sample of a study of blood T cell repertoires in COVID-19. Clones were sequenced by immunoSEQ multiplex PCR, and TCRdb holds only the in-frame ones, with some missing. The sample has about 170,000 clones, around 83% seen once. The sequenced material came from peripheral blood. Every receptor here comes from an older woman who had recovered from COVID-19. Each CDR3 is given without its conserved first and last residue.

cdr3_aa	cdr3_length	v_call
ASSSGGQPQH	10	TRBV6-2/TRBV6-3
ASSGPTRLWY	10	TRBV10-2
ASSIRQGRQPQH	12	TRBV19
ASSVGGQREPQH	12	TRBV9
ASSLRQWSETQY	12	TRBV7-6
ASSPRSVARWNTIY	14	TRBV7-9
ASSPDPRGHNEQF	13	TRBV5-1
AWSVGGSTDTQY	12	TRBV30
ASSSHDRAGGTQY	13	TRBV11-1
ASSLEWAGDEQF	12	TRBV5-1
ASSPTVDRSYEQY	13	TRBV18
ASSLGWRGSSGANVLT	16	TRBV5-5
ASSQADPGGETQY	13	TRBV5-1
ASSLWGRGGPGELF	14	TRBV27
ASSQPQEKLF	10	TRBV3-1/TRBV3-2
ASSYSYRAYGYT	12	TRBV6-5
ASSQGGGYGYT	11	TRBV3-1/TRBV3-2
ASSQDRGTGYEKLF	14	TRBV3-1/TRBV3-2
ASSYDRANQPQH	12	TRBV6-2/TRBV6-3
ASSQVGRGSNYGYT	14	TRBV4-2
ASSSRSGDTQY	11	TRBV7-2
ASSLGRTYEQY	11	TRBV5-4
ASSPTSREAF	10	TRBV18
ATSPGGAAKNIQY	13	TRBV15